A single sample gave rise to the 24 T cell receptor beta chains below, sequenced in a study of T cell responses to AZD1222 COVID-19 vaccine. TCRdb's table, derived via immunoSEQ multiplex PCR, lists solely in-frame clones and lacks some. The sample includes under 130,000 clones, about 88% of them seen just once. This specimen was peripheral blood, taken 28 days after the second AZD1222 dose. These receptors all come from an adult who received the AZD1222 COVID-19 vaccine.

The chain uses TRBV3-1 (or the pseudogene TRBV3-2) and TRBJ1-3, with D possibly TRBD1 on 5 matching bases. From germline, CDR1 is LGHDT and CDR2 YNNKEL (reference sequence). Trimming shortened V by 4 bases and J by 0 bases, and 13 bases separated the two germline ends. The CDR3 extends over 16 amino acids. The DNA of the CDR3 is TGTGCCAGCAGCCCTTGGACACTGTACTCTGGAAACACCATATATTTT. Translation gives CASSPWTLYSGNTIYF.

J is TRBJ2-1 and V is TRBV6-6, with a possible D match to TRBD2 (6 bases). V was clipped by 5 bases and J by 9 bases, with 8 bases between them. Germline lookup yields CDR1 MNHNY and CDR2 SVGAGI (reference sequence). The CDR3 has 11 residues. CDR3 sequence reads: CASSPAGEQFF. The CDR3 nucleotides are TGTGCCAGCAGTCCAGCGGGTGAGCAGTTCTTC.

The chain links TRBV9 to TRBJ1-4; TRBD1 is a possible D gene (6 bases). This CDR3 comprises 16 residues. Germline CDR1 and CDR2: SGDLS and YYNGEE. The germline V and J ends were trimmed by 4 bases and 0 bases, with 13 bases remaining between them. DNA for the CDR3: TGTGCCAGCAGCCCTAGGGGGGGATCAACTAATGAAAAACTGTTTTTT. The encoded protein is CASSPRGGSTNEKLFF.

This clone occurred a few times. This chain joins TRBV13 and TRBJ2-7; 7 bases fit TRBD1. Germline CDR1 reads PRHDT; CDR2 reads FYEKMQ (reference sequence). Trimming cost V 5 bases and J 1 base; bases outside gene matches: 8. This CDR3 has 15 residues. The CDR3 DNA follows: TGTGCCAGCAGCGCAAGACGACAGGGTTCCTACGAGCAGTACTTC. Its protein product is CASSARRQGSYEQYF.

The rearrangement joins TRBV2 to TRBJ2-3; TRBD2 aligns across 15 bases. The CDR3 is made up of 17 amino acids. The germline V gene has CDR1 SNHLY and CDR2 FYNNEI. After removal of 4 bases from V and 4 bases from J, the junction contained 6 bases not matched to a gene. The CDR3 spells CASSGGLAGGGPDTQYF. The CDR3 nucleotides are TGTGCCAGCAGTGGGGGACTAGCGGGAGGCGGGCCAGATACGCAGTATTTT.

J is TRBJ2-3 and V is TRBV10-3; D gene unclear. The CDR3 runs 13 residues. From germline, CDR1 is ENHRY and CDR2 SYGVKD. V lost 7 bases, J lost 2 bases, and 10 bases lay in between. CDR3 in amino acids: CAIMGGNTDTQYF. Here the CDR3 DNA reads TGTGCCATCATGGGCGGAAACACAGATACGCAGTATTTT.

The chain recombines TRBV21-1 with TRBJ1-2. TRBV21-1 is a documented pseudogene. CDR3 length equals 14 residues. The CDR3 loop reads CASSITNTVRGYTF. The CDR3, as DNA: TGTGCCAGCAGCATCACTAATACAGTGCGTGGCTACACCTTC.

The CDR3 spells CASSLGIGTRTGDEQFF. DNA for the CDR3: TGCGCCAGCAGCTTGGGAATCGGGACCCGGACTGGGGATGAGCAGTTCTTC. This chain uses TRBV5-1 with TRBJ2-1; D may be TRBD1 or TRBD2 (5 bases each). The CDR3 totals 17 residues. V shed 0 bases and J shed 8 bases, with 21 bases lying between them. The V gene's germline CDR1 is SGHRS and CDR2 YFSETQ. The full variable domain, completed using reference TRBV5-1 and TRBJ2-1, is KAGVTQTPRYLIKTRGQQVTLSCSPISGHRSVSWYQQTPGQGLQFLFEYFSETQRNKGNFPGRFSGRQFSNSRSEMNVSTLELGDSALYLCASSLGIGTRTGDEQFFGPGTRLTVL.

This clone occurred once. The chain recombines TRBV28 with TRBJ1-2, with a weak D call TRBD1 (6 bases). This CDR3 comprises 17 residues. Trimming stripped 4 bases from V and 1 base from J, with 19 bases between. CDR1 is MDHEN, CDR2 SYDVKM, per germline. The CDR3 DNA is TGTGCCAGCAGTTCATCAACGACAGGACTCTTTAACTATGGCTACACCTTC. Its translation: CASSSSTTGLFNYGYTF.

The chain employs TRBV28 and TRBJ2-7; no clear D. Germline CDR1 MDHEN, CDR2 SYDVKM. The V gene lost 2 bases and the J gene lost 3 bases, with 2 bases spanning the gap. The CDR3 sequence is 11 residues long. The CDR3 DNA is TGTGCCAGCAGTTTAGGCTACGAGCAGTACTTC. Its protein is CASSLGYEQYF.

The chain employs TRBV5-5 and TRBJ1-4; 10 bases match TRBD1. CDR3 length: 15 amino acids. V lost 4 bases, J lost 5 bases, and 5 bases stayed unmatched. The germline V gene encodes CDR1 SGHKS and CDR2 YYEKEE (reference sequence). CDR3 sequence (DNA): TGTGCCAGCAGCATACCGGGACAGGGGAATGAAAAACTGTTTTTT. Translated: CASSIPGQGNEKLFF.

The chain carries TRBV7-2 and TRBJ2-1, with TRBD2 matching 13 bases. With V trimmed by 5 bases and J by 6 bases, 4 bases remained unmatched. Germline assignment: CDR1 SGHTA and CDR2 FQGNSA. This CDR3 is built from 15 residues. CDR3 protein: CASSLRTSGGNEQFF. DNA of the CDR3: TGTGCCAGCAGCCTAAGGACTAGCGGGGGCAATGAGCAGTTCTTC.

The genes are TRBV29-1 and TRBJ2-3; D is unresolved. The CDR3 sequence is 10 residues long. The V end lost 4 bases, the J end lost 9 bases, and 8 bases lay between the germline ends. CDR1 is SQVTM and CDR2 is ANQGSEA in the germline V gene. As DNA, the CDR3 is TGCAGCGTTGGCCAAGAAACGCAGTATTTT. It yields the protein CSVGQETQYF.

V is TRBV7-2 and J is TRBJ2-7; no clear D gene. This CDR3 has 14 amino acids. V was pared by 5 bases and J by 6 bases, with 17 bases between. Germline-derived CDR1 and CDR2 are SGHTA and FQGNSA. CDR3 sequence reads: CASSPRVGPREQYF. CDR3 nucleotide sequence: TGTGCCAGCAGCCCTCGGGTAGGGCCACGCGAGCAGTACTTC.

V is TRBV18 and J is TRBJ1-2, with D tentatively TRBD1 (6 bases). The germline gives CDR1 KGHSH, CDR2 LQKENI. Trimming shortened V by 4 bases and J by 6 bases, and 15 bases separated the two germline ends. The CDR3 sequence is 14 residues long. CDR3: CASSLRAGANGYTF. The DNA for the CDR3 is TGTGCCAGCTCACTCCGGGCAGGGGCTAATGGCTACACCTTC.

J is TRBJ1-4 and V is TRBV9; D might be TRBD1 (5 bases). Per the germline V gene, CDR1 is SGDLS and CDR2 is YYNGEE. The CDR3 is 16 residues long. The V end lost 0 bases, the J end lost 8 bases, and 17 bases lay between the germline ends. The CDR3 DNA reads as TGTGCCAGCAGCGTAGGGGATCCGGGGGAAGTGGAAAAACTGTTTTTT. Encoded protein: CASSVGDPGEVEKLFF.

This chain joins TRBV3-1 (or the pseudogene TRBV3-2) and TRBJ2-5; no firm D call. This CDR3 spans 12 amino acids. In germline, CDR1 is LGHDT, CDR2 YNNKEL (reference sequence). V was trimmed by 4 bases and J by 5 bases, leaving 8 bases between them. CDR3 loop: CASSLLDETQYF. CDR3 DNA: TGTGCCAGCAGCCTCCTAGACGAGACCCAGTACTTC.

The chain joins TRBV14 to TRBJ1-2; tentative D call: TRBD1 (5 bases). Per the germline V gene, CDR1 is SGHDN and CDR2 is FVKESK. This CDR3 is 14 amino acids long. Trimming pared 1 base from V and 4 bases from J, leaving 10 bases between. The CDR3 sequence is CASSQGQGPYGYTF. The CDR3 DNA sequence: TGTGCCAGCAGCCAAGGGCAGGGCCCCTATGGCTACACCTTC.

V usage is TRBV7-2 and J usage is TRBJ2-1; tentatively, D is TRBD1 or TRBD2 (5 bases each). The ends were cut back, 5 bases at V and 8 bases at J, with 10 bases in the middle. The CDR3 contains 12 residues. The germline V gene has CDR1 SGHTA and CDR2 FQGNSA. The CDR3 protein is CASSRGVDEQFF. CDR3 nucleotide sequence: TGTGCCAGCAGCCGAGGGGTGGATGAGCAGTTCTTC.

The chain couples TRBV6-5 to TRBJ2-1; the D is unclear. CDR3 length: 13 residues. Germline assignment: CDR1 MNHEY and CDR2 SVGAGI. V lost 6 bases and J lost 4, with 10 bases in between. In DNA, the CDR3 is TGTGCCAGCAGGGACGCACGTTACAATGAGCAGTTCTTC. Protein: CASRDARYNEQFF.

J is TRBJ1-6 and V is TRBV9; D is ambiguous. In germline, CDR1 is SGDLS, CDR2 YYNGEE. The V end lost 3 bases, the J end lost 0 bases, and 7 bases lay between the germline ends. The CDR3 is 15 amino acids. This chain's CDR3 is CASSGVSSYNSPLHF. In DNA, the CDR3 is TGTGCCAGCAGCGGGGTTAGCTCCTATAATTCACCCCTCCACTTT.

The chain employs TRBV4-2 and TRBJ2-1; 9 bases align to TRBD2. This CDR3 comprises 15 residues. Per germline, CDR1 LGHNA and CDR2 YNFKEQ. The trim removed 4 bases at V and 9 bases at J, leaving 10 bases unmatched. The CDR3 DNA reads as TGTGCCAGCAGCCGTGCAGTAGCGGGAGATTCTGAGCAGTTCTTC. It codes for CASSRAVAGDSEQFF.

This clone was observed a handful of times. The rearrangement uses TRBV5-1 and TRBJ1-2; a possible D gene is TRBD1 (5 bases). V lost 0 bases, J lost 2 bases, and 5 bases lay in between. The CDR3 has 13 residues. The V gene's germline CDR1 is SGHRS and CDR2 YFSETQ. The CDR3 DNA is TGCGCCAGCAGCTTGGGGGGGAACTATGGCTACACCTTC. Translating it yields CASSLGGNYGYTF.

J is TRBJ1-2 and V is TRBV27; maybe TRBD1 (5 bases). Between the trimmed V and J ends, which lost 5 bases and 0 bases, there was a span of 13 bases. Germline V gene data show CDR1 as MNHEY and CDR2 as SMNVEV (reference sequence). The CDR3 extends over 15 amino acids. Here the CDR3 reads CASSLLGAANYGYTF. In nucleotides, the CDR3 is TGTGCCAGCAGTCTCCTAGGGGCGGCTAACTATGGCTACACCTTC.